The next 31 T cell receptor beta chains were all read from a single sample in a study of T-cell reconstitution after alpha-beta-depleted transplantation in children. Preparation of the TCRbeta library involved a method that used unique molecular identifiers. TCRdb called the PCR reads again in MiXCR, with one record for every CDR3 protein. The sample lists around 670,000 distinct CDR3 sequences, less than 15% occurring once. The sequences come from PBMCs, collected before TCRalphabeta/CD19-depleted stem cell transplant. Receptor source: a girl under 10 years old with congenital amegakaryocytic thrombocytopenia, due to receive a stem cell transplant.

On this clonotype itself: Being one base from a much bigger clone, this may be a read error. The chain is built from TRBV20-1 and TRBJ1-2; D remains ambiguous. The CDR3 extends over 12 amino acids. Germline values: CDR1 DFQATT, CDR2 SNEGSKA (reference sequence). The CDR3 DNA is TGCAGTGCTAGAATAGGGAACTATGGCTCCACCTTC. Its translation: CSARIGNYGSTF.

This clonotype was seen many times. The genes are TRBV28 and TRBJ2-3, with unresolved D. This CDR3 is built from 14 residues. Trimming pared 7 bases from V and 2 bases from J, leaving 13 bases between. Germline V gives CDR1 MDHEN, CDR2 SYDVKM. The CDR3 region has the DNA TGTGCCAGCACCCCAGGCAGGAACACAGATACGCAGTATTTT. This sequence encodes CASTPGRNTDTQYF.

This clonotype came up many times. V is TRBV5-1 and J is TRBJ2-2; 7 positions agree with TRBD2. In germline, CDR1 is SGHRS, CDR2 YFSETQ. This CDR3 comprises 15 residues. The junction had 1 base not matched to a gene; V was cut back by 2 bases and J by 0 bases. CDR3 sequence reads: CASSFLAANTGELFF. CDR3 sequence (DNA): TGCGCCAGCAGCTTTCTAGCGGCGAACACCGGGGAGCTGTTTTTT.

The chain recombines TRBV6-1 with TRBJ2-1, with TRBD2 identical over 14 bases. J was trimmed by 9 bases and V by 6 bases; bases with no gene match: 19. The CDR3 loop spans 19 amino acids. Germline lookup yields CDR1 MNHNS and CDR2 SASEGT. The CDR3 nucleotides read TGTGCCAGCAGACTATCCGGGACTAGCGGGAGAGTGGTCTTTGGTGAGCAGTTCTTC. Protein product: CASRLSGTSGRVVFGEQFF.

There are many counts of this clonotype. J is TRBJ2-7 and V is TRBV5-1, with D perhaps TRBD2 (6 bases). CDR3 length: 16 amino acids. V lost 4 bases and J lost 3, with 20 bases in between. CDR1 is SGHRS, CDR2 YFSETQ, per germline. The chain's CDR3 is CASSPRIFQGLYEQYF. As DNA, the CDR3 is TGCGCCAGCAGCCCCCGGATTTTCCAGGGACTCTACGAGCAGTACTTC.

V is TRBV7-3 and J is TRBJ2-1; D is uncertain. The CDR3 loop spans 15 amino acids. V gave up 4 bases and J gave up 2 bases, with 12 bases separating them. Per germline, CDR1 SGHTA and CDR2 FQGTGA. CDR3 amino acids: CASSSLPGTYNEQFF. The CDR3 nucleotides read TGTGCCAGCAGCTCCCTTCCCGGCACCTACAATGAGCAGTTCTTC.

The sample holds many counts of this clonotype. The rearrangement joins TRBV20-1 to TRBJ2-3; 9 nucleotides agree with TRBD2. Germline CDR1 is DFQATT and CDR2 is SNEGSKA (reference sequence). The V and J ends lost 6 bases and 1 base, in that order; junction bases with no gene match: 11. The CDR3 consists of 16 residues. DNA for the CDR3: TGCAGTGCCGACCAGACTAGCGGAGGAGGCACAGATACGCAGTATTTT. Translating it yields CSADQTSGGGTDTQYF.

This chain uses TRBV5-1 with TRBJ2-2, with D perhaps TRBD1 or TRBD2 (5 bases each). The CDR3 runs 16 residues. Trimming took 4 bases from V and 4 from J, leaving 17 bases between them. Germline V gene sequence: CDR1 SGHRS, CDR2 YFSETQ. The CDR3 region is CASSATGVEGTGELFF. In nucleotides, the CDR3 is TGCGCCAGCAGCGCCACAGGTGTCGAGGGCACCGGGGAGCTGTTTTTT.

This clonotype was counted ten times or more. The chain employs TRBV5-1 and TRBJ2-5; no definite D call. The CDR3 consists of 12 residues. V lost 0 bases and J lost 5, with 5 bases in between. Germline values: CDR1 SGHRS, CDR2 YFSETQ. CDR3 region: CASSLVKETQYF. DNA for the CDR3: TGCGCCAGCAGCTTGGTTAAGGAGACCCAGTACTTC.

This clonotype came up many times. The chain combines TRBV6-1 with TRBJ1-2; TRBD1 agrees at 7 bases. Germline CDR1 reads MNHNS; CDR2 reads SASEGT. The CDR3 is 16 residues long. After removal of 7 bases from V and 4 bases from J, the junction contained 15 bases not matched to a gene. The CDR3 sequence: CASTYGGRDSPYGYTF. The CDR3 DNA reads TGTGCCAGCACCTACGGGGGGAGGGACAGTCCCTATGGCTACACCTTC.

The CDR3 DNA reads as TGTGCCAGCAGTACGGTGGACAGAAACTCTGGGGCCAACGTCCTGACTTTC. It codes for CASSTVDRNSGANVLTF. The chain employs TRBV7-8 and TRBJ2-6, with a weak D call TRBD1 (6 bases). The germline V and J ends were trimmed by 6 bases and 0 bases, with 15 bases remaining between them. CDR1 is SGHVS, CDR2 FQNEAQ, per germline. The CDR3 consists of 17 residues.

This clonotype was counted between two and nine times. The chain employs TRBV7-9 and TRBJ2-5; possibly TRBD1 or TRBD2 for D (5 bases each). Trimming took off 4 bases at V and 5 bases at J, with 14 bases between the two ends. Germline lookup yields CDR1 SEHNR and CDR2 FQNEAQ (reference sequence). This CDR3 comprises 14 residues. The CDR3 protein is CASSSRSGTETQYF. CDR3 DNA: TGTGCCAGCAGCTCCCGTTCCGGGACGGAGACCCAGTACTTC.

This clonotype was observed at least ten times. The J gene is TRBJ2-2, the V gene TRBV20-1; D is uncertain. V was shortened by 2 bases and J by 5 bases, with 9 bases between the two germline ends. The CDR3 runs 13 residues. The germline V gene has CDR1 DFQATT and CDR2 SNEGSKA (reference sequence). CDR3 amino acids: CSARTPGTGELFF. CDR3 in DNA: TGCAGTGCTAGAACCCCCGGGACCGGGGAGCTGTTTTTT.

The J gene is TRBJ2-7, the V gene TRBV20-1; D is unclear. Trimming left V 3 bases short and J 1 base short, with 7 bases between. The CDR3 is made up of 12 amino acids. Germline assignment: CDR1 DFQATT and CDR2 SNEGSKA (reference sequence). CDR3 sequence: CSASAASYEQYF. The DNA of the CDR3 is TGCAGTGCTAGCGCGGCTTCCTACGAGCAGTACTTC.

This clonotype was found many times. The rearrangement uses TRBV7-9 and TRBJ2-1; weak D call: TRBD1 (6 bases). The CDR3 runs 15 residues. Germline V CDR1 and CDR2: SEHNR, FQNEAQ (reference sequence). Trimming pared 6 bases from V and 7 bases from J, leaving 19 bases between. The CDR3 spells CASRQVAGTWNEQFF. DNA of the CDR3: TGTGCCAGCAGACAAGTAGCCGGGACATGGAATGAGCAGTTCTTC.

Remarks on this clonotype: Given a much more abundant clone one base away, this may be a read error. The CDR3 reads CASRDEREFMISTDRQYF. The DNA of the CDR3 is TGCGCCAGCAGGGACGAGCGGGAGTTTATGATTAGCACAGATAGGCAGTATTTT. The J gene is TRBJ2-3, the V gene TRBV10-2; 8 bases agree with TRBD2. Per the germline V gene, CDR1 is WSHSY and CDR2 is SAAADI. The length of the CDR3 is 18 residues.

This clonotype was seen only a few times. The chain carries TRBV30 and TRBJ2-3, with TRBD2 matching over 7 bases. Germline CDR1 reads GTSNPN; CDR2 reads SVGIG (reference sequence). This CDR3 spans 13 amino acids. V dropped 2 bases and J dropped 4; count of bases not matched to a gene: 3. CDR3 in amino acids: CAWSSGNADTQYF. The CDR3 DNA reads as TGTGCCTGGAGTAGCGGGAACGCAGATACGCAGTATTTT. Based on the CDR3 plus reference TRBV30 and TRBJ2-3, the full variable domain is SQTIHQWPATLVQPVGSPLSLECTVEGTSNPNLYWYRQAAGRGLQLLFYSVGIGQISSEVPQNLSASRPQDRQFILSSKKLLLSDSGFYLCAWSSGNADTQYFGPGTRLTVL.

CDR3 bases: TGCAGTGCTAGCGGAGTAGCGGGGTCCTACGAGCAGTACTTC. Translated: CSASGVAGSYEQYF. The V gene is TRBV20-1, the J gene TRBJ2-7; 8 nucleotides agree with TRBD2. CDR3 length: 14 amino acids. Germline CDR1 reads DFQATT; CDR2 reads SNEGSKA (reference sequence). The trim removed 3 bases at V and 1 base at J, leaving 5 bases unmatched.

This clonotype was detected many times. This rearrangement joins TRBV20-1 to TRBJ2-1, with a weak D call TRBD1 (6 bases). The CDR3 runs 14 residues. The germline V gene has CDR1 DFQATT and CDR2 SNEGSKA (reference sequence). V dropped 3 bases and J dropped 7 bases, with 16 bases sitting between them. Written as DNA, the CDR3 is TGCAGTGCTAGTGGGGGTGGGGGCTTTAATGAGCAGTTCTTC. This gives the protein CSASGGGGFNEQFF.

This clonotype was seen many times. This chain links TRBV12-3 or TRBV12-4 with TRBJ2-5; TRBD2 aligns across 13 bases. The CDR3 totals 16 residues. V lost 3 bases and J lost 6; bases outside the gene matches: 7. Here the CDR3 DNA reads TGTGCCAGCAGTTTTGCCGGGACTAGCGGGAAACAGACCCAGTACTTC. Its protein product is CASSFAGTSGKQTQYF.

In this sample, this clonotype turned up a few times. This sequence joins TRBV12-3 or TRBV12-4 and TRBJ2-3; no clear D gene. CDR3 length: 14 amino acids. V dropped 8 bases and J dropped 0 bases, with 12 bases sitting between them. CDR3 bases: TGTGCCAGCCAAACACGGATAAGCACAGATACGCAGTATTTT. It specifies CASQTRISTDTQYF.

This clonotype was detected many times. The chain has TRBV12-3 or TRBV12-4 and TRBJ2-5, with D perhaps matching TRBD2 (6 bases). V dropped 6 bases and J dropped 2 bases, with 13 bases sitting between them. This CDR3 spans 14 amino acids. This CDR3 reads CASSPGLSQETQYF. The CDR3 DNA reads as TGTGCCAGCAGCCCGGGACTTTCTCAAGAGACCCAGTACTTC.

This chain joins TRBV27 and TRBJ1-4; possible D gene TRBD1, 5 bases. Germline V gives CDR1 MNHEY, CDR2 SMNVEV (reference sequence). V shed 8 bases and J shed 8 bases, with 12 bases lying between them. CDR3 length: 12 residues. The CDR3 region has the DNA TGTGCCAGCGGGGGAATCGAGGAAAAACTGTTTTTT. It yields the protein CASGGIEEKLFF.

The genes are TRBV5-1 and TRBJ2-5, with D tentatively TRBD2 (5 bases). The CDR3 sequence is 16 residues long. V lost 4 bases to trimming and J lost 7 bases, with 23 bases between them. The germline V gene has CDR1 SGHRS and CDR2 YFSETQ. The DNA for the CDR3 is TGCGCCAGCAGCCCGGAGGTGTTTTTGCGCCCACGGACCCAGTACTTC. Translating it yields CASSPEVFLRPRTQYF.

This clonotype was detected many times. The chain employs TRBV20-1 and TRBJ2-1, with 7 bases aligning to TRBD2. J gave up 5 bases and V 0 bases, and 10 bases lay outside the gene matches. Germline-derived CDR1 and CDR2 are DFQATT and SNEGSKA (reference sequence). The CDR3 length is 16 residues. CDR3 bases: TGCAGTGCTAGAGATCTAAACGGGAGGTCTAACAATGAGCAGTTCTTC. This gives the protein CSARDLNGRSNNEQFF.

This clonotype was recorded at least ten times. The rearrangement joins TRBV29-1 to TRBJ1-1; no reliable D call. This CDR3 is built from 12 residues. Germline V lookup: CDR1 SQVTM, CDR2 ANQGSEA. Trimming shortened V by 4 bases and J by 0 bases, and 6 bases separated the two germline ends. CDR3 residues: CSVVGMNTEAFF. CDR3 coding DNA: TGCAGCGTTGTAGGTATGAACACTGAAGCTTTCTTT.

In this sample, this clonotype turned up a few times. The rearrangement links TRBV7-8 to TRBJ2-7; 7 nucleotides match TRBD1. The junction had 7 bases not matched to a gene; V was cut back by 4 bases and J by 4 bases. The germline V gene has CDR1 SGHVS and CDR2 FQNEAQ. The CDR3 covers 14 residues. CDR3 nucleotide sequence: TGTGCCAGCAGCTATAGACAGGGCCATTACGAGCAGTACTTC. Translating gives CASSYRQGHYEQYF.

This clonotype was counted many times. The rearrangement uses TRBV29-1 and TRBJ2-1, with no clear D. V dropped 4 bases and J dropped 9 bases, with 4 bases sitting between them. Germline-derived CDR1 and CDR2 are SQVTM and ANQGSEA. The CDR3 is 9 residues long. DNA of the CDR3: TGCAGCGTTGGTCGTGAGCAGTTCTTC. Amino acids: CSVGREQFF.

This rearrangement joins TRBV29-1 to TRBJ2-3; 8 nucleotides agree with TRBD2. In germline, CDR1 is SQVTM, CDR2 ANQGSEA. This CDR3 is 12 amino acids long. With V trimmed by 5 bases and J by 6 bases, 4 bases remained unmatched. CDR3 protein: CSVSGSLDTQYF. CDR3 nucleotides: TGCAGCGTTAGCGGGAGTTTGGATACGCAGTATTTT.

This chain connects TRBV12-3 or TRBV12-4 to TRBJ1-2; the D is unclear. The CDR3 totals 13 residues. Trimming stripped 6 bases from V and 1 base from J, with 9 bases between. The CDR3 DNA reads as TGTGCCAGCAGCTCAAACCTTAACTATGGCTACACCTTC. It translates to CASSSNLNYGYTF.

This clonotype was counted ten times or more. DNA for the CDR3: TGCGCCAGCAGCTTGCTGGGAAGCCATGAGCAGTTCTTC. It encodes CASSLLGSHEQFF. The chain carries TRBV5-1 and TRBJ2-1; no clear D gene. Per the germline V gene, CDR1 is SGHRS and CDR2 is YFSETQ. The CDR3 consists of 13 residues. V was clipped by 1 base and J by 8 bases, with 10 bases between them. The complete variable domain, with remaining parts taken from reference TRBV5-1 and TRBJ2-1, reads KAGVTQTPRYLIKTRGQQVTLSCSPISGHRSVSWYQQTPGQGLQFLFEYFSETQRNKGNFPGRFSGRQFSNSRSEMNVSTLELGDSALYLCASSLLGSHEQFFGPGTRLTVL.